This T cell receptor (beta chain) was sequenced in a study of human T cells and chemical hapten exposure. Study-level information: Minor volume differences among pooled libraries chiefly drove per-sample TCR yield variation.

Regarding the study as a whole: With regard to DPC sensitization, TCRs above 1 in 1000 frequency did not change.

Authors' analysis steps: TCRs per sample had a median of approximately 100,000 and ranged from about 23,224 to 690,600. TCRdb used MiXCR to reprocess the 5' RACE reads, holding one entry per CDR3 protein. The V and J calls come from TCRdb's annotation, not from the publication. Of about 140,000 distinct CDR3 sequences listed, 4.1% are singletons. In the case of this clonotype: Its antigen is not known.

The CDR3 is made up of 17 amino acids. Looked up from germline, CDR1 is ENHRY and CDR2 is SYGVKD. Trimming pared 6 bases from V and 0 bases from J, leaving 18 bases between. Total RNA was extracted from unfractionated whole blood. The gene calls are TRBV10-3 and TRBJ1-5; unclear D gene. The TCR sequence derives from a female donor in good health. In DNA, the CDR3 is TGTGCCATCAGCGCCGTGGAAGGAACCTATAGCAATCAGCCCCAGCATTTT. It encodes CAISAVEGTYSNQPQHF.